The 21 T cell receptor beta chains reported below all come from one sample, sequenced in a study of blood T cell repertoires in COVID-19. Method: immunoSEQ multiplex PCR; TCRdb's copy keeps in-frame clones and lacks some. The sample has 340,000 or so clones; around 83% are singletons. Specimen: peripheral blood. The source of these receptors is a man between 25 and 39 years old with active or convalescent COVID-19.

CDR3 sequence reads: CASSPRQNTEAFF. The DNA of the CDR3 is TGTGCCAGCTCACCAAGACAGAACACTGAAGCTTTCTTT. The genes are TRBV18 and TRBJ1-1, with D unclear. Germline values: CDR1 KGHSH, CDR2 LQKENI. This CDR3 has 13 residues. Trimming took off 2 bases at V and 1 base at J, with 5 bases between the two ends.

The chain is built from TRBV4-2 and TRBJ2-1, with TRBD2 identical over 9 bases. The V and J ends lost 0 bases and 6 bases, in that order; junction bases with no gene match: 6. The CDR3 runs to 16 residues. Germline-derived CDR1 and CDR2 are LGHNA and YNFKEQ. As DNA, the CDR3 is TGTGCCAGCAGCCAAGAAGTGGGCGGGAGGGGCAATGAGCAGTTCTTC. Amino acids: CASSQEVGGRGNEQFF.

This chain uses TRBV4-1 with TRBJ2-2, with 7 bases fitting TRBD1. CDR1 is MGHRA and CDR2 is YSYEKL in the germline V gene. The CDR3 has 16 residues. The trim removed 3 bases at V and 1 base at J, leaving 5 bases unmatched. Here the CDR3 DNA reads TGCGCCAGCAGCCAGTCCGGGACAGTGAACACCGGGGAGCTGTTTTTT. The encoded protein is CASSQSGTVNTGELFF.

The chain uses TRBV10-1 and TRBJ2-3, with D possibly TRBD2 on 5 matching bases. V was clipped by 4 bases and J by 2 bases, with 7 bases between them. From germline, CDR1 is WNHNN and CDR2 SYGVQD (reference sequence). The CDR3 is made up of 13 amino acids. Here the CDR3 reads CASSVAYTDTQYF. CDR3 sequence (DNA): TGCGCCAGCAGTGTAGCGTACACAGATACGCAGTATTTT.

V and J are TRBV15 and TRBJ2-3; TRBD1 aligns across 7 bases. This CDR3 is 16 amino acids long. Germline CDR1 reads LNHNV; CDR2 reads YYDKDF (reference sequence). The V gene end was trimmed by 0 bases and the J gene end by 8 bases; junction bases not matched to a gene: 11. The CDR3 nucleotides read TGTGCCACCAGCAGAGATGCTAGGGGGCGCGTGGGTACGCAGTATTTT. It codes for CATSRDARGRVGTQYF.

DNA of the CDR3: TGTGCCAGCAGTCGGGGACAGCATCACACCGGGGAGCTGTTTTTT. Amino acids: CASSRGQHHTGELFF. This chain joins TRBV5-4 and TRBJ2-2; 7 bases are a match to TRBD1. The germline gives CDR1 SGHNT, CDR2 YYREEE (reference sequence). V trimming: 5 bases; J trimming: 3 bases; junction bases outside the gene matches: 7. This CDR3 has 15 residues.

The genes are TRBV5-5 and TRBJ1-5, with D hard to call. The V gene's germline CDR1 is SGHKS and CDR2 YYEKEE (reference sequence). The CDR3 has 15 amino acids. V was shortened by 0 bases and J by 0 bases, with 7 bases between the two germline ends. CDR3 sequence reads: CASSLVAASNQPQHF. The CDR3 coding sequence is TGTGCCAGCAGCTTGGTGGCGGCTAGCAATCAGCCCCAGCATTTT.

This clone appeared a single time. The chain has TRBV24-1 and TRBJ1-3; D is possibly TRBD1 (6 bases). Germline V gene lookup returns CDR1 KGHDR and CDR2 SFDVKD. The V gene lost 10 bases and the J gene lost 0 bases, with 15 bases spanning the gap. This CDR3 region has 15 residues. CDR3 sequence: CATTTDRFSGNTIYF. The CDR3 DNA reads as TGTGCCACAACAACTGACAGGTTCTCTGGAAACACCATATATTTT.

J is TRBJ1-1 and V is TRBV24-1, with D perhaps matching TRBD1 (5 bases). Trimming took 3 bases from V and 2 from J, leaving 12 bases between them. CDR1 is KGHDR, CDR2 SFDVKD, per germline. The CDR3 is 15 amino acids. The CDR3 loop reads CATSDPRRGNTEAFF. CDR3 in DNA: TGTGCCACCAGTGATCCGCGGAGGGGTAACACTGAAGCTTTCTTT.

The V gene is TRBV7-3, the J gene TRBJ1-1, with TRBD1 matching over 9 bases. The V segment lost 5 bases and the J segment 3 bases; nucleotides outside the gene matches: 10. This CDR3 comprises 16 residues. CDR1 is SGHTA, CDR2 FQGTGA, per germline. The CDR3 DNA sequence: TGTGCCAGCAGCCCTAACTCTGGACAGGGGTACACTGAAGCTTTCTTT. Protein product: CASSPNSGQGYTEAFF.

The V and J genes are TRBV6-5 and TRBJ2-3; D not resolved. In germline, CDR1 is MNHEY, CDR2 SVGAGI. CDR3 length: 11 residues. V was cut by 4 bases and J by 3 bases, with 2 bases left in between. Here the CDR3 DNA reads TGTGCCAGCAGTTCTACAGATACGCAGTATTTT. The encoded protein is CASSSTDTQYF.

This chain uses TRBV11-2 with TRBJ1-5; D might be TRBD1 (5 bases). Germline values: CDR1 SGHAT, CDR2 FQNNGV. Trimming pared 3 bases from V and 6 bases from J, leaving 15 bases between. There are 15 residues in the CDR3. CDR3 sequence reads: CASSFGSGRGQPQHF. The CDR3, as DNA: TGTGCCAGCAGCTTCGGGTCAGGGAGGGGTCAGCCCCAGCATTTT.

V is TRBV3-1 (or the pseudogene TRBV3-2) and J is TRBJ1-2; weak D call: TRBD1 (5 bases). Trimming cost V 3 bases and J 4 bases, with 6 bases left between them. The CDR3 has 12 amino acids. The germline V gene has CDR1 LGHDT and CDR2 YNNKEL (reference sequence). CDR3 bases: TGTGCCAGCAGCCACGACAGCTATGGCTACACCTTC. The encoded protein is CASSHDSYGYTF.

The chain carries TRBV7-9 and TRBJ2-3; possibly TRBD1 for D (6 bases). V dropped 5 bases and J dropped 11 bases, with 26 bases sitting between them. CDR3 length: 16 residues. Germline assignment: CDR1 SEHNR and CDR2 FQNEAQ (reference sequence). CDR3 nucleotides: TGTGCCAGCAGCCCGATTACAGGGATCCCCGGGACGATGCAGTATTTT. Translating gives CASSPITGIPGTMQYF.

V is TRBV4-2 and J is TRBJ2-6, with D possibly TRBD2 on 5 matching bases. V was clipped by 0 bases and J by 0 bases, with 6 bases between them. Germline CDR1 is LGHNA and CDR2 is YNFKEQ. The CDR3 runs to 16 residues. DNA for the CDR3: TGTGCCAGCAGCCAAGAGGGGAGCTCTGGGGCCAACGTCCTGACTTTC. It specifies CASSQEGSSGANVLTF.

This clone was seen just once. V gene TRBV7-2 combines with J gene TRBJ2-3; maybe TRBD2 (5 bases). Per the germline V gene, CDR1 is SGHTA and CDR2 is FQGNSA. This CDR3 has 15 amino acids. The V end was cut by 2 bases, the J end by 2 bases, with 11 bases between. The CDR3 DNA follows: TGTGCCAGCAGCTTAATCCTAGCCCACACAGATACGCAGTATTTT. Protein: CASSLILAHTDTQYF. The full variable domain, with the rest looked up from reference TRBV7-2 and TRBJ2-3, is GAGVSQSPSNKVTEKGKDVELRCDPISGHTALYWYRQSLGQGLEFLIYFQGNSAPDKSGLPSDRFSAERTGGSVSTLTIQRTQQEDSAVYLCASSLILAHTDTQYFGPGTRLTVL.

As DNA, the CDR3 is TGTGCCAGCAGTGCCCGTAGAAACACCGGGGAGCTGTTTTTT. It specifies CASSARRNTGELFF. J is TRBJ2-2 and V is TRBV2; D ambiguous. Trimming cost V 4 bases and J 2 bases, with 8 bases left between them. CDR3 length: 14 amino acids. The V gene's germline CDR1 is SNHLY and CDR2 FYNNEI.

The chain has TRBV30 and TRBJ2-7; 9 nucleotides align to TRBD1. CDR3 length: 14 residues. The germline V gene encodes CDR1 GTSNPN and CDR2 SVGIG (reference sequence). Losses at the gene ends were 5 bases for V and 9 bases for J; bases not matched to a gene: 14. The DNA for the CDR3 is TGTGCCTGGGGCCCGGGACAGGGTAATAGAGGGCAGTACTTC. This translates into CAWGPGQGNRGQYF.

The gene calls are TRBV7-9 and TRBJ1-2, with 9 bases identical to TRBD1. Unmatched junction bases numbered 10, after V lost 4 bases and J lost 7 bases. This CDR3 region has 15 residues. CDR1 and CDR2 from the germline V gene are SEHNR and FQNEAQ (reference sequence). CDR3 bases: TGTGCCAGCAGCTACTCCCGGGACAGGGTCAGTGGCTACACCTTC. This codes for CASSYSRDRVSGYTF.

The chain recombines TRBV2 with TRBJ1-1; the match to TRBD1 covers 10 bases. The CDR3 length is 15 residues. In germline, CDR1 is SNHLY, CDR2 FYNNEI. After removal of 6 bases from V and 2 bases from J, the junction contained 6 bases not matched to a gene. CDR3 DNA sequence: TGTGCCAGCAGAGCGGACAGGGGGAGTAACACTGAAGCTTTCTTT. It is translated as CASRADRGSNTEAFF.

This chain connects TRBV10-3 to TRBJ2-2; 9 bases line up with TRBD2. The CDR3 is made up of 15 amino acids. Germline trimming cut 3 bases from V and 1 base from J; bases unmatched to any gene: 0. Germline CDR1 and CDR2: ENHRY and SYGVKD. The CDR3 region has the DNA TGTGCCATCAGTGAACTAGCGGGGAACACCGGGGAGCTGTTTTTT. It is translated as CAISELAGNTGELFF.